The rows below give T cell receptor beta chains drawn from one sample of a study of CD8 T cells in Susac syndrome. TCRdb processed the immunoSEQ multiplex PCR reads anew with MiXCR; each CDR3 protein has one entry. The sample yields about 90,000 distinct CDR3 sequences, approximately 96% seen once. Sequenced: CD8+ T cells from PBMCs. The receptors were sampled from a human donor with Susac syndrome. The CDR3 runs from the conserved cysteine through the conserved F or W. Where a row states a size, it is once, few, many or the class of an expanded clone; other rows omit it.

TRBV4-1 | - | CASSQDPGNSNQPQHF
TRBV27 | - | CASRDGGGGANYGYTF
TRBV4-3 | - | CASSPDRLWQFF
TRBV6-2/TRBV6-3 | - | CASIQPRGSLNTEAFF
TRBV30 | - | CAWSPFYNEQFF
TRBV4-3 | - | CASSQDIQGGEQYF
TRBV20-1 | - | CSANGHFSYNEQFF
TRBV6-6 | - | CASTRVDSNQPQHF
TRBV28 | - | CASRLRREIGNTIYF
TRBV20-1 | - | CSAREDQGGWRDNSPLHF
TRBV24-1 | - | CATSDPDRVEQFF
TRBV20-1 | - | CSARDLWGNYGYTF
TRBV19 | - | CATATVQGTDTQYF
TRBV29-1 | - | CSVVGQGWGTEAFF
TRBV5-4 | - | CASSFGPADSYEQYF
TRBV14 | - | CASSQARIPLHF
TRBV19 | - | CASSPTGQVPGYTF
TRBV6-5 | - | CASSYSPEGLKRTEAFF
TRBV29-1 | - | CSVEEVGEDVVTEAFF
TRBV7-3 | - | CASSPRPPNSPLHF
TRBV3-1 | - | CASSQEWASGGQVDTQYF
TRBV3-1 | - | CASSGGQETQYF
TRBV30 | - | CAWGQGVSTTF
TRBV21-1 | once | CASSTYEDSGEAFF
TRBV6-5 | - | CASSGTGITDTQYF
TRBV12-5 | - | CASGLGPGQGVNEQFF
TRBV20-1 | - | CSASSGQGGNTIYF
TRBV14 | - | CASSQGQGAPSPGYTF
TRBV4-3 | few | CASSQAVGAGAYEQYF
TRBV3-1 | - | CASSRAIGSAYEQYF
TRBV7-9 | - | CASSFAGENEQYF
TRBV25-1 | - | CASSPRYTDTQYF
TRBV30 | - | CAWSVQGDRPAFF
TRBV11-1 | once | CASSPLTGLAGELFF
TRBV9 | - | CASSGSGSTDTQYF
TRBV18 | - | CASSPLQGGVETQYF
TRBV25-1 | - | CASSESLRVVGDTQYF
TRBV6-5 | - | CASTDVANEQFF
TRBV2 | - | CASSEVGVVDTQYF
TRBV7-8 | - | CASSSSPAGALIYEQYF
TRBV6-1 | - | CASSDPGVGTQYF
TRBV10-3 | - | CAISESGAGGQETQYF
TRBV7-2 | - | CASRQRAPGETQYF
TRBV7-8 | - | CASSFLEGVDYGYTF
TRBV14 | once | CASSQVNLYEQYF
TRBV12-3/TRBV12-4 | - | CASSAGPIGSPLHF
TRBV5-1 | - | CASSLAGGQPHSPLHF
TRBV3-1 | - | CASSHTLGQGRVNEQFF
TRBV25-1 | - | CASSSRTGIGYTF
TRBV7-9 | - | CASSYTGSTGETQYF
TRBV20-1 | - | CTAVGRGYTF
TRBV11-2 | - | CASSPQGNYGYTF
TRBV3-1 | - | CASSQGSNSDNEQFF
TRBV29-1 | - | CSATGPGGDSRYGYTF
TRBV5-1 | - | CASSPEAGSNQPQHF
TRBV20-1 | once | CSARGQAPTRYGYTF
TRBV5-1 | - | CASRDRESTGELFF
TRBV6-5 | - | CASAYSRNYGYTF
TRBV30 | - | CAWSVLRTEAFF